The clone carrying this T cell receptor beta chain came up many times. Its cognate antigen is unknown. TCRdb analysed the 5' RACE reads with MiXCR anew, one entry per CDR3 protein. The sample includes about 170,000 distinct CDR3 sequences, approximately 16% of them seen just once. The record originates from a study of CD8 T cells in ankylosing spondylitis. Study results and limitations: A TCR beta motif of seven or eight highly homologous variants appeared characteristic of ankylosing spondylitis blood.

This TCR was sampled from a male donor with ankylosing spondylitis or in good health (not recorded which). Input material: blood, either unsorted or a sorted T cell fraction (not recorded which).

In nucleotides, the CDR3 is TGTGCCAGTAGCAGGGGCTACACCGGGGAGCTGTTTTTT. Translating it yields CASSRGYTGELFF. The chain links TRBV19 to TRBJ2-2; perhaps TRBD1 as D (6 bases). Germline loops: CDR1 LNHDA, CDR2 SQIVND (reference sequence). The CDR3 consists of 13 residues. Trimming took off 6 bases at V and 3 bases at J, with 8 bases between the two ends.